The 12 T cell receptor beta chains below were found in one sample sequenced in a study of blood T cell repertoires in COVID-19. The data were produced by immunoSEQ multiplex PCR, yet TCRdb's version contains in-frame clones alone and is incomplete. The sample shows 50,000 to 65,000 clones, 75% to 90% of them seen only once. What was sequenced was peripheral blood. The receptors stem from a man aged 55 to 70 with acute or convalescent COVID-19.

The rearrangement links TRBV18 to TRBJ1-2, with 11 bases matching TRBD1. V gave up 6 bases and J gave up 2 bases; unmatched junction bases: 5. From germline, CDR1 is KGHSH and CDR2 LQKENI. The CDR3 is 15 residues long. CDR3 loop: CASSDRTGGNYGYTF. CDR3 coding DNA: TGTGCCAGCTCGGATCGGACAGGGGGCAACTATGGCTACACCTTC.

The rearrangement links TRBV27 to TRBJ1-5; TRBD1 matches 8 bases. The CDR3 is 14 amino acids. In germline, CDR1 is MNHEY, CDR2 SMNVEV (reference sequence). Trimming at V came to 7 bases and at J to 4 bases, leaving 6 bases not matched to a gene. The CDR3 DNA follows: TGTGCCAGCACCTCCCGGACAGGGAATCAGCCCCAGCATTTT. Residues: CASTSRTGNQPQHF.

DNA for the CDR3: TGTGCCAGCAGCGTAGAAGGGACTAGCGTCGCCAATCCATCCAAAAACATTCAGTACTTC. Residues: CASSVEGTSVANPSKNIQYF. The gene calls are TRBV9 and TRBJ2-4; 10 bases are shared with TRBD2. The CDR3 is 20 residues long. V trimming: 0 bases; J trimming: 2 bases; junction bases outside the gene matches: 14. Germline V gene sequence: CDR1 SGDLS, CDR2 YYNGEE.

The chain combines TRBV5-1 with TRBJ2-3, with D perhaps matching TRBD1 (5 bases). Per germline, CDR1 SGHRS and CDR2 YFSETQ. This CDR3 contains 15 residues. The V end was cut by 1 base, the J end by 0 bases, with 9 bases between. The CDR3 protein is CASSLWGQSTDTQYF. CDR3 DNA: TGCGCCAGCAGCTTGTGGGGCCAGAGCACAGATACGCAGTATTTT.

The chain couples TRBV11-3 to TRBJ2-7; a weak D match, TRBD1 (5 bases). Germline loops: CDR1 SGHNT, CDR2 YENEEA. V was clipped by 0 bases and J by 3 bases, with 15 bases between them. The CDR3 totals 16 residues. The CDR3 region has the DNA TGTGCCAGCAGCTTAGACGTGACAGACGGATTCTACGAGCAGTACTTC. Its protein is CASSLDVTDGFYEQYF.

The rearrangement joins TRBV10-2 to TRBJ1-2; D perhaps matches TRBD1 (5 bases). The CDR3 is 17 residues long. CDR1 and CDR2 from the germline V gene are WSHSY and SAAADI. V gave up 3 bases and J gave up 1 base, with 18 bases separating them. CDR3 loop: CASSEGYRPGGNYGYTF. CDR3 DNA: TGCGCCAGCAGTGAAGGCTACAGACCCGGGGGTAACTATGGCTACACCTTC.

The rearrangement links TRBV13 to TRBJ2-3; 10 bases agree with TRBD2. J gave up 7 bases and V 6 bases, and 10 bases lay outside the gene matches. The CDR3 is 15 residues long. The V gene's germline CDR1 is PRHDT and CDR2 FYEKMQ (reference sequence). The CDR3 here is CASSQTSGSRNTQYF. CDR3 bases: TGTGCCAGCAGTCAGACTAGCGGGTCCCGAAATACGCAGTATTTT.

The V call is TRBV7-9, the J call TRBJ1-1; D unresolved. Germline-derived CDR1 and CDR2 are SEHNR and FQNEAQ (reference sequence). V was pared by 4 bases and J by 1 base, with 13 bases between. The CDR3 runs to 15 residues. CDR3 nucleotides: TGTGCCAGCAGCTCAGCGCGAGGCTGGAACACTGAAGCTTTCTTT. Its protein product is CASSSARGWNTEAFF.

The chain carries TRBV5-1 and TRBJ2-5; TRBD2 matches 11 bases. The CDR3 runs to 15 residues. CDR1 is SGHRS and CDR2 is YFSETQ in the germline V gene. With 6 bases clipped from V and 4 bases from J, the junction kept 8 bases outside the gene matches. CDR3: CASTQSLAGGETQYF. In nucleotides, the CDR3 is TGCGCCAGCACCCAAAGTCTAGCGGGGGGAGAGACCCAGTACTTC. The full variable domain, rest sourced from reference TRBV5-1 and TRBJ2-5, is KAGVTQTPRYLIKTRGQQVTLSCSPISGHRSVSWYQQTPGQGLQFLFEYFSETQRNKGNFPGRFSGRQFSNSRSEMNVSTLELGDSALYLCASTQSLAGGETQYFGPGTRLLVL.

This clone was counted once. The chain is built from TRBV24-1 and TRBJ1-1, with TRBD1 matching 7 bases. Germline V CDR1 and CDR2: KGHDR, SFDVKD. This CDR3 spans 18 amino acids. Losses at the gene ends were 6 bases for V and 0 bases for J; bases not matched to a gene: 15. In DNA form, the CDR3 reads TGTGCCACCAGTCCAGACCAGGGGGAGCAACTTATGAACACTGAAGCTTTCTTT. As protein: CATSPDQGEQLMNTEAFF.

The genes are TRBV6-1 and TRBJ2-3; D is unclear. There are 15 residues in the CDR3. V was pared by 3 bases and J by 1 base, with 11 bases between. The germline CDR1 and CDR2 sequences are MNHNS and SASEGT. CDR3 loop: CASSEPLEGTDTQYF. The CDR3 DNA reads as TGTGCCAGCAGTGAGCCTCTTGAGGGCACAGATACGCAGTATTTT.

The genes are TRBV2 and TRBJ2-7; a weak D match, TRBD1 (5 bases). Between the trimmed V and J ends, which lost 6 bases and 2 bases, there was a span of 17 bases. Germline V gives CDR1 SNHLY, CDR2 FYNNEI. CDR3 length equals 15 residues. The CDR3, as DNA: TGTGCCAGCAGGATGGGGCCCACGGCAACCTACGAGCAGTACTTC. Translated: CASRMGPTATYEQYF.